Below are 28 T cell receptor beta chains sequenced from a single sample in a study of early T cells in non-severe SARS-CoV-2 infection. TCRdb itself ran the 5' RACE reads through MiXCR, one entry per CDR3 protein. The table lists roughly 38,000 distinct CDR3 sequences, nearly 6% of them singletons. Sequenced input: whole blood. The receptor source for this set is an adult who was a healthcare worker with PCR-confirmed SARS-CoV-2 infection or an uninfected control (not recorded which).

In this sample, this clonotype turned up many times. The chain employs TRBV6-6 and TRBJ2-5; TRBD2 matches at 8 bases. Germline CDR1 is MNHNY and CDR2 is SVGAGI (reference sequence). The CDR3 runs 16 residues. The J segment lost 6 bases and the V segment lost 2 bases, leaving 11 bases of the junction unmatched. CDR3 nucleotide sequence: TGTGCCAGCAGTTACAACGGGGGGGCCGGTATAAAGACCCAGTACTTC. This sequence encodes CASSYNGGAGIKTQYF.

The chain recombines TRBV4-1 with TRBJ1-1, with D possibly matching TRBD1 (5 bases). Germline CDR1 reads MGHRA; CDR2 reads YSYEKL. The CDR3 runs 13 residues. V was clipped by 1 base and J by 4 bases, with 7 bases between them. CDR3 protein: CASSQGGLTEAFF. The DNA of the CDR3 is TGCGCCAGCAGCCAAGGGGGCCTCACTGAAGCTTTCTTT.

A remark on this clonotype: A much bigger clone sits one base away, suggesting this may be a read error. This chain connects TRBV2 to TRBJ2-3, with D maybe TRBD2 (6 bases). The V gene lost 4 bases and the J gene lost 1 base, with 9 bases spanning the gap. Germline CDR1 is SNHLY and CDR2 is FYNNEI. The CDR3 loop spans 14 amino acids. In DNA form, the CDR3 reads TGTGCCAGCAGTGTCACGGGGGGCACAGATACGCAGTATTTT. Translation: CASSVTGGTDTQYF. The entire variable domain, with the rest obtained from reference TRBV2 and TRBJ2-3, is as follows: EPEVTQTPSHQVTQMGQEVILRCVPISNHLYFYWYRQILGQKVEFLVSFYNNEISEKSEIFDDQFSVERPDGSNFTLKIRSTKLEDSAMYFCASSVTGGTDTQYFGPGTRLTVL.

This clonotype was detected ten times or more. The rearrangement links TRBV3-1 to TRBJ2-1; the match to TRBD2 covers 12 bases. V dropped 4 bases and J dropped 7; count of bases not matched to a gene: 8. Germline V gene sequence: CDR1 LGHDT, CDR2 YNNKEL (reference sequence). The CDR3 is 16 residues long. The CDR3 DNA is TGTGCCAGCAGCCTCAAGGCTAGCGGGAGGGGGAATGAGCAGTTCTTC. It yields the protein CASSLKASGRGNEQFF.

This clonotype was seen repeatedly, ten times or more. The J gene is TRBJ2-1, the V gene TRBV10-2; 10 nucleotides line up with TRBD2. The germline gives CDR1 WSHSY, CDR2 SAAADI. V dropped 5 bases and J dropped 4; count of bases not matched to a gene: 5. The CDR3 loop spans 15 amino acids. CDR3 amino acids: CASSRASGGYNEQFF. CDR3 DNA sequence: TGCGCCAGCAGTCGGGCTAGCGGGGGATACAATGAGCAGTTCTTC.

At least ten counts were recorded for this clonotype. In DNA, the CDR3 is TGTGCCAGTAGTATAACAGGGGGAGTCCACGAGCAGTACTTC. It codes for CASSITGGVHEQYF. This sequence joins TRBV19 and TRBJ2-7; 8 nucleotides line up with TRBD1. V shed 2 bases and J 5 bases; nucleotides not matched to a gene: 5. The CDR3 has 14 residues. Germline loops: CDR1 LNHDA, CDR2 SQIVND (reference sequence).

The sample holds many counts of this clonotype. The J gene is TRBJ1-6, the V gene TRBV18; 9 bases are a match to TRBD1. The CDR3 contains 16 residues. The V gene's germline CDR1 is KGHSH and CDR2 LQKENI. Trimming cost V 4 bases and J 7 bases; bases outside gene matches: 8. For the CDR3, the DNA is TGTGCCAGCTCACGGGAAACAGGGGGCTCGAATTCACCCCTCCACTTT. Amino acid sequence: CASSRETGGSNSPLHF.

Many counts were recorded for this clonotype. The V and J genes are TRBV18 and TRBJ1-5; no firm D call. The V gene's germline CDR1 is KGHSH and CDR2 LQKENI. Deletions cut 0 bases from V and 4 bases from J, with 10 bases between. This CDR3 spans 15 amino acids. CDR3 nucleotide sequence: TGTGCCAGCTCACCACCGATTTCGGAGAATCAGCCCCAGCATTTT. Amino acid sequence: CASSPPISENQPQHF.

This clonotype was recorded many times. The CDR3 is CASFFDEQYF. The DNA for the CDR3 is TGTGCCAGCTTCTTCGACGAGCAGTACTTC. This chain joins TRBV2 and TRBJ2-7; D not resolved. The germline gives CDR1 SNHLY, CDR2 FYNNEI. The V and J ends lost 8 bases and 5 bases respectively, with 7 bases between them. The length of the CDR3 is 10 residues.

In its sample, this clonotype was seen many times. This chain connects TRBV5-4 to TRBJ2-7; TRBD2 matches 13 bases. The CDR3 covers 15 residues. Germline values: CDR1 SGHNT, CDR2 YYREEE (reference sequence). The V segment lost 0 bases and the J segment 5 bases; nucleotides outside the gene matches: 2. CDR3 DNA: TGTGCCAGCAGCTTGGATGGACTAGCGGGGGACGAGCAGTACTTC. Amino acid sequence: CASSLDGLAGDEQYF. The variable domain in full, completed from reference TRBV5-4 and TRBJ2-7, reads ETGVTQSPTHLIKTRGQQVTLRCSSQSGHNTVSWYQQALGQGPQFIFQYYREEENGRGNFPPRFSGLQFPNYSSELNVNALELDDSALYLCASSLDGLAGDEQYFGPGTRLTVT.

In its sample, this clonotype was seen many times. This chain connects TRBV7-8 to TRBJ1-2; D possibly corresponds to TRBD1 (6 bases). This CDR3 comprises 14 residues. Germline lookup yields CDR1 SGHVS and CDR2 FQNEAQ. Trimming stripped 0 bases from V and 5 bases from J, with 10 bases between. CDR3 coding DNA: TGTGCCAGCAGCTTAGCGGGGGCCGCGTATGGCTACACCTTC. Translation gives CASSLAGAAYGYTF.

The sample holds many counts of this clonotype. This chain joins TRBV29-1 and TRBJ2-5, with D unclear. V was trimmed by 2 bases and J by 10 bases, leaving 11 bases between them. Germline V gives CDR1 SQVTM, CDR2 ANQGSEA. The CDR3 totals 11 residues. The CDR3 spells CSVEQPRDQYF. In DNA, the CDR3 is TGCAGCGTTGAACAACCGCGAGACCAGTACTTC. Full variable domain (rest looked up from reference TRBV29-1 and TRBJ2-5): SAVISQKPSRDICQRGTSLTIQCQVDSQVTMMFWYRQQPGQSLTLIATANQGSEATYESGFVIDKFPISRPNLTFSTLTVSNMSPEDSSIYLCSVEQPRDQYFGPGTRLLVL.

Many counts were recorded for this clonotype. The rearrangement links TRBV2 to TRBJ1-4, with TRBD1 as a possible D gene (5 bases). The CDR3 extends over 15 amino acids. Trimming pared 6 bases from V and 0 bases from J, leaving 11 bases between. Germline CDR1 and CDR2: SNHLY and FYNNEI. The CDR3 coding sequence is TGTGCCAGCAGAGGGACGTATGCAACTAATGAAAAACTGTTTTTT. It specifies CASRGTYATNEKLFF.

This clonotype is labeled medium-sized. The chain is built from TRBV28 and TRBJ2-7, with D possibly being TRBD1 or TRBD2 (5 bases each). V shed 3 bases and J shed 3 bases, with 18 bases lying between them. The CDR3 length is 16 residues. The germline gives CDR1 MDHEN, CDR2 SYDVKM. The CDR3 loop reads CASSLGVGVRSYEQYF. As DNA, the CDR3 is TGTGCCAGCAGTTTGGGGGTTGGGGTCAGGAGCTACGAGCAGTACTTC.

By its share, this clonotype is medium-sized. The chain uses TRBV6-4 and TRBJ2-3; 8 bases match TRBD1. Germline CDR1 reads MRHNA; CDR2 reads SNTAGT. J gave up 1 base and V 3 bases, and 0 bases lay outside the gene matches. There are 14 residues in the CDR3. CDR3 in amino acids: CASSETGGTDTQYF. The CDR3 bases are TGTGCCAGCAGTGAGACAGGGGGCACAGATACGCAGTATTTT.

In this sample, this clonotype turned up many times. The chain recombines TRBV7-6 with TRBJ2-7; TRBD1 is a possible D gene (6 bases). The CDR3 consists of 14 residues. The germline CDR1 and CDR2 sequences are SGHVS and FNYEAQ. V lost 2 bases, J lost 4 bases, and 12 bases lay in between. The CDR3 nucleotides are TGTGCCAGCAGCTTAACAGGGTTTAGGTACGAGCAGTACTTC. Translating it yields CASSLTGFRYEQYF.

This clonotype was picked up many times. This sequence joins TRBV12-3 or TRBV12-4 and TRBJ1-1; no definite D call. The CDR3 has 13 amino acids. The V end lost 2 bases, the J end lost 11 bases, and 15 bases lay between the germline ends. The CDR3 protein is CASSLSIAPGAFF. The CDR3, as DNA: TGTGCCAGCAGTTTAAGTATAGCCCCGGGTGCTTTCTTT.

The V gene is TRBV15, the J gene TRBJ2-3, with D perhaps TRBD2 (5 bases). Germline V lookup: CDR1 LNHNV, CDR2 YYDKDF (reference sequence). The CDR3 has 14 residues. The V gene lost 1 base and the J gene lost 4 bases, with 9 bases spanning the gap. The CDR3 here is CATSRGKGADTQYF. The CDR3 region has the DNA TGTGCCACCAGCAGAGGGAAGGGAGCAGATACGCAGTATTTT. Drawing the rest from reference TRBV15 and TRBJ2-3, the complete variable domain is DAMVIQNPRYQVTQFGKPVTLSCSQTLNHNVMYWYQQKSSQAPKLLFHYYDKDFNNEADTPDNFQSRRPNTSFCFLDIRSPGLGDTAMYLCATSRGKGADTQYFGPGTRLTVL.

This clonotype was seen ten or more times. This chain links TRBV19 with TRBJ2-7; D is uncertain. Trimming pared 3 bases from V and 5 bases from J, leaving 14 bases between. The CDR3 runs 14 residues. Germline V lookup: CDR1 LNHDA, CDR2 SQIVND (reference sequence). This CDR3 reads CASSITRDGNEQYF. The CDR3 DNA follows: TGTGCCAGTAGTATTACTCGAGACGGCAACGAGCAGTACTTC. The complete variable domain, with remaining parts taken from reference TRBV19 and TRBJ2-7, reads DGGITQSPKYLFRKEGQNVTLSCEQNLNHDAMYWYRQDPGQGLRLIYYSQIVNDFQKGDIAEGYSVSREKKESFPLTVTSAQKNPTAFYLCASSITRDGNEQYFGPGTRLTVT.

The chain recombines TRBV28 with TRBJ2-4; D uncertain. The V gene lost 8 bases and the J gene lost 3 bases, with 11 bases spanning the gap. Germline-derived CDR1 and CDR2 are MDHEN and SYDVKM. CDR3 length: 13 residues. CDR3 sequence reads: CASGPTYKNIQYF. The CDR3 DNA reads TGTGCCAGCGGCCCGACATACAAAAACATTCAGTACTTC.

This chain connects TRBV6-4 to TRBJ2-3; 10 bases match TRBD2. Germline V gives CDR1 MRHNA, CDR2 SNTAGT. The CDR3 spans 16 residues. V gave up 5 bases and J gave up 3 bases; unmatched junction bases: 8. CDR3 bases: TGTGCCAGCAGTCTTACTAGCGGGGTTGGGACAGATACGCAGTATTTT. Amino acid sequence: CASSLTSGVGTDTQYF.

This clonotype has at least ten counts. The rearrangement links TRBV20-1 to TRBJ2-3; 7 nucleotides match TRBD1. Germline trimming cut 5 bases from V and 2 bases from J; bases unmatched to any gene: 4. Germline V lookup: CDR1 DFQATT, CDR2 SNEGSKA (reference sequence). There are 13 residues in the CDR3. CDR3 region: CSALDRNTDTQYF. CDR3 coding DNA: TGCAGTGCTTTGGACAGGAACACAGATACGCAGTATTTT.

The chain is built from TRBV5-1 and TRBJ2-7, with D possibly TRBD2 on 5 matching bases. Germline V gene lookup returns CDR1 SGHRS and CDR2 YFSETQ. This CDR3 is 17 amino acids long. Deletions cut 3 bases from V and 3 bases from J, with 22 bases between. The CDR3 DNA reads as TGCGCCAGCAGCTCCTCTCAGAGGGCAGCAAAACACTACGAGCAGTACTTC. Its translation is CASSSSQRAAKHYEQYF. The full variable domain, completed using reference TRBV5-1 and TRBJ2-7, is KAGVTQTPRYLIKTRGQQVTLSCSPISGHRSVSWYQQTPGQGLQFLFEYFSETQRNKGNFPGRFSGRQFSNSRSEMNVSTLELGDSALYLCASSSSQRAAKHYEQYFGPGTRLTVT.

This clonotype has more than one count but fewer than ten. The J gene is TRBJ2-7, the V gene TRBV5-6; D is ambiguous. Germline loops: CDR1 SGHDT, CDR2 YYEEEE. This CDR3 has 12 amino acids. Trimming pared 3 bases from V and 2 bases from J, leaving 6 bases between. For the CDR3, the DNA is TGTGCCAGCAGCTCCGACCCCTACGAGCAGTACTTC. It codes for CASSSDPYEQYF.

This clonotype has a count of ten or more. The chain is built from TRBV12-3 or TRBV12-4 and TRBJ2-7; 7 bases are shared with TRBD1. The CDR3 length is 14 residues. The junction had 5 bases not matched to a gene; V was cut back by 6 bases and J by 0 bases. In nucleotides, the CDR3 is TGTGCCAGCAGGACAGGGTCAAGCTCCTACGAGCAGTACTTC. Residues: CASRTGSSSYEQYF.

In its sample, this clonotype was seen many times. V gene TRBV5-5 combines with J gene TRBJ2-1; 11 bases fit TRBD2. Germline assignment: CDR1 SGHKS and CDR2 YYEKEE (reference sequence). Trimming at V came to 2 bases and at J to 9 bases, leaving 13 bases not matched to a gene. The CDR3 loop spans 17 amino acids. CDR3 nucleotides: TGTGCCAGCAGCTTTCCCCTTCCGACTAGCGGGAAGGCTGAGCAGTTCTTC. This encodes CASSFPLPTSGKAEQFF.

This clonotype was detected many times. The chain couples TRBV29-1 to TRBJ1-2; 8 nucleotides line up with TRBD1. The CDR3 runs to 13 residues. The ends lost 4 bases at V and 2 bases at J; junction bases unmatched: 3. In germline, CDR1 is SQVTM, CDR2 ANQGSEA. The CDR3 reads CSVATGGNYGYTF. The CDR3 DNA reads TGCAGCGTTGCTACAGGGGGAAACTATGGCTACACCTTC.

This clonotype was seen ten or more times. J is TRBJ1-4 and V is TRBV10-2; D unclear. Per the germline V gene, CDR1 is WSHSY and CDR2 is SAAADI. CDR3 length: 13 amino acids. V lost 7 bases and J 7 bases, leaving 13 bases between the germline ends. Here the CDR3 reads CASTGPGPEKLFF. The CDR3 DNA reads as TGCGCCAGCACCGGCCCAGGCCCTGAAAAACTGTTTTTT.